The 2 T cell receptor beta chains in this list originate from one sample, sequenced in a study of shared clonotypes between healthy human individuals. The data were produced by immunoSEQ multiplex PCR, yet TCRdb's version contains in-frame clones alone and is incomplete. The sample contains just over 2,000,000 clones, 85% to 95% of which appear only once. The sequenced material came from naive CD4+ T cells sorted from blood. As to subset: CD45RA+ positively selected. The receptors stem from a man younger than 35 in good health.

Written as DNA, the CDR3 is TGTGCCATCAGTGAGTCGGCAGGGAAGAACACTGAAGCTTTCTTT. Protein sequence: CAISESAGKNTEAFF. The gene calls are TRBV10-3 and TRBJ1-1, with a tentative D call TRBD1 (5 bases). The CDR3 covers 15 residues. Per germline, CDR1 ENHRY and CDR2 SYGVKD. V lost 0 bases, J lost 1 base, and 9 bases lay in between.

The chain recombines TRBV6-1 with TRBJ1-1; maybe TRBD1 (6 bases). V was shortened by 3 bases and J by 3 bases, with 11 bases between the two germline ends. Germline assignment: CDR1 MNHNS and CDR2 SASEGT. This CDR3 has 14 residues. In DNA, the CDR3 is TGTGCCAGCAGTGACGGGGGGCACGACACTGAAGCTTTCTTT. Encoded protein: CASSDGGHDTEAFF.